This T cell receptor beta chain came from a study of blood T cells in healthy people across ages. Through a sample-barcoded 5' primer and a J-beta primer mix, a second PCR was run for about 7 to 12 cycles. TCRdb itself ran the 5' RACE reads through MiXCR, one entry per CDR3 protein. Among 750,000 to 950,000 distinct CDR3 sequences listed, about a quarter were seen once. Trimming removed 1 base at V and 0 bases at J, with 11 bases between. The CDR3 runs 16 residues. CDR1 is SGHRS, CDR2 YFSETQ, per germline. This same sample was also part of a study on T cells of mothers and their children.

The rearrangement uses TRBV5-1 and TRBJ2-1; D call uncertain. Sequencing input: blood. The clonotype originates from a boy aged 5-17 years in good health. CDR3 nucleotide sequence: TGCGCCAGCAGCTTGATTGGCGTCGGCTCCTACAATGAGCAGTTCTTC. Translating gives CASSLIGVGSYNEQFF. The full variable domain, with the rest looked up from reference TRBV5-1 and TRBJ2-1, is KAGVTQTPRYLIKTRGQQVTLSCSPISGHRSVSWYQQTPGQGLQFLFEYFSETQRNKGNFPGRFSGRQFSNSRSEMNVSTLELGDSALYLCASSLIGVGSYNEQFFGPGTRLTVL.